The 20 T cell receptor beta chains below all came from one sample that was sequenced in a study of cytomegalovirus exposure and HLA in healthy donors. A multiplex PCR was run with 60 Vbeta primers and 13 Jbeta primers. This table comes from immunoSEQ multiplex PCR, and its TCRdb copy is limited to in-frame clones, with some not included. The sample yields under 130,000 clones, approximately 79% seen once. The sequencing input was PBMCs. These TCRs come from a man aged 50-59 years in good health and CMV-seropositive.

The chain couples TRBV9 to TRBJ2-7, with D possibly being TRBD2 (7 bases). There are 14 residues in the CDR3. Deletions cut 0 bases from V and 3 bases from J, with 10 bases between. Germline V gives CDR1 SGDLS, CDR2 YYNGEE. The CDR3, as DNA: TGTGCCAGCAGCGTAGAGGGGGGGGTCTACGAGCAGTACTTC. It translates to CASSVEGGVYEQYF. Complete variable domain (other parts from reference TRBV9 and TRBJ2-7): DSGVTQTPKHLITATGQRVTLRCSPRSGDLSVYWYQQSLDQGLQFLIQYYNGEERAKGNILERFSAQQFPDLHSELNLSSLELGDSALYFCASSVEGGVYEQYFGPGTRLTVT.

V and J are TRBV28 and TRBJ2-4; 7 nucleotides match TRBD2. V lost 0 bases to trimming and J lost 7 bases; unmatched junction nucleotides: 6. Germline assignment: CDR1 MDHEN and CDR2 SYDVKM. The CDR3 contains 15 residues. In DNA, the CDR3 is TGTGCCAGCAGTTTATGGTCCGGGAGGATTAACATTCAGTACTTC. Amino acids: CASSLWSGRINIQYF.

The chain uses TRBV14 and TRBJ2-7, with D maybe TRBD2 (5 bases). This CDR3 has 15 amino acids. With 1 base removed from V and 2 bases from J, the gap between germline ends came to 12 bases. CDR1 is SGHDN and CDR2 is FVKESK in the germline V gene. Here the CDR3 reads CASSQAHGGTYEQYF. The CDR3 coding sequence is TGTGCCAGCAGCCAAGCACATGGAGGAACCTACGAGCAGTACTTC.

A word on this clone: At one of its ends the junction is not consistent with the germline gene, which may arise from a read error. V and J are TRBV7-9 and TRBJ1-5; D unclear. The CDR3 spans 12 residues. Per germline, CDR1 SEHNR and CDR2 FQNEAQ (reference sequence). The CDR3 region is CSSSLASRPQHF. CDR3 in DNA: TGTTCCAGCAGCTTAGCGTCGAGGCCCCAGCATTTT.

This clone came up a few times. The V and J genes are TRBV29-1 and TRBJ2-7; D is unclear. V was shortened by 4 bases and J by 4 bases, with 11 bases between the two germline ends. The CDR3 has 12 amino acids. Germline loops: CDR1 SQVTM, CDR2 ANQGSEA. CDR3 nucleotide sequence: TGCAGCGTTGGGGCAGCTCGATACGAGCAGTACTTC. It encodes CSVGAARYEQYF.

The chain recombines TRBV7-5 with TRBJ2-7; the table's D call TRBD2 went unverified against the DNA. TRBV7-5 is listed as a pseudogene. The CDR3 length is 13 residues. In DNA form, the CDR3 reads TGTGCCAGAAGCTTAATCCCCGGAGCATGGTGCGGAGTC. Translating it yields CARSLIPGAWCGV.

The rearrangement joins TRBV6-1 to TRBJ2-3; 14 bases are shared with TRBD2. CDR3 length: 15 residues. Germline-derived CDR1 and CDR2 are MNHNS and SASEGT. V trimming: 6 bases; J trimming: 6 bases; junction bases outside the gene matches: 5. CDR3 protein: CASRRLAGGSDTQYF. CDR3 DNA: TGTGCCAGCAGGAGACTAGCGGGAGGGTCCGATACGCAGTATTTT.

V gene TRBV19 combines with J gene TRBJ2-7, with 12 bases identical to TRBD2. The CDR3 sequence is 17 residues long. Germline-derived CDR1 and CDR2 are LNHDA and SQIVND (reference sequence). After removal of 2 bases from V and 5 bases from J, the junction contained 10 bases not matched to a gene. The CDR3 loop reads CASSIRAEGLAGNEQYF. The CDR3 DNA is TGTGCCAGTAGTATAAGGGCAGAAGGACTAGCGGGAAACGAGCAGTACTTC. Complete variable domain (other parts from reference TRBV19 and TRBJ2-7): DGGITQSPKYLFRKEGQNVTLSCEQNLNHDAMYWYRQDPGQGLRLIYYSQIVNDFQKGDIAEGYSVSREKKESFPLTVTSAQKNPTAFYLCASSIRAEGLAGNEQYFGPGTRLTVT.

The chain links TRBV28 to TRBJ2-7; the match to TRBD2 covers 7 bases. CDR1 is MDHEN, CDR2 SYDVKM, per germline. The CDR3 covers 13 residues. Trimming cost V 3 bases and J 4 bases; bases outside gene matches: 3. CDR3 amino acids: CASSLGGMYEQYF. The CDR3 region has the DNA TGTGCCAGCAGTTTGGGGGGGATGTACGAGCAGTACTTC. Filled out from reference TRBV28 and TRBJ2-7, the complete variable domain reads DVKVTQSSRYLVKRTGEKVFLECVQDMDHENMFWYRQDPGLGLRLIYFSYDVKMKEKGDIPEGYSVSREKKERFSLILESASTNQTSMYLCASSLGGMYEQYFGPGTRLTVT.

The chain couples TRBV15 to TRBJ2-2; the D gene is possibly TRBD1 (5 bases). Per germline, CDR1 LNHNV and CDR2 YYDKDF (reference sequence). The CDR3 has 15 amino acids. The V and J ends lost 1 base and 2 bases respectively, with 8 bases between them. In nucleotides, the CDR3 is TGTGCCACCAGCAGAGTCAGGGCTAACACCGGGGAGCTGTTTTTT. It translates to CATSRVRANTGELFF.

The CDR3 bases are TGTGCCAGTAGTATTCGTATAGCGGGGATGGGTTTTAATGAGCAGTTCTTC. Amino acids: CASSIRIAGMGFNEQFF. The V and J genes are TRBV19 and TRBJ2-1, with 8 bases that match TRBD2. CDR1 LNHDA and CDR2 SQIVND come from the germline V gene (reference sequence). The CDR3 is 17 residues long. J lost 7 bases, V lost 3 bases, and 14 bases had no gene match.

The CDR3 region has the DNA TGTGCCAGCAGCTTAGAATTAGGGGGCGCTCGGCCTGAGCAGTTCTTC. Protein: CASSLELGGARPEQFF. The chain couples TRBV7-2 to TRBJ2-1, with TRBD1 matching 7 bases. J gave up 9 bases and V 1 base, and 12 bases lay outside the gene matches. This CDR3 has 16 amino acids. In germline, CDR1 is SGHTA, CDR2 FQGNSA.

This clone was counted a single time. V is TRBV5-4 and J is TRBJ2-4, with TRBD1 identical over 10 bases. V was clipped by 4 bases and J by 3 bases; unmatched bases: 4. The CDR3 sequence is 15 residues long. The V gene's germline CDR1 is SGHNT and CDR2 YYREEE (reference sequence). CDR3 DNA sequence: TGTGCCAGCAGCACCGGACAGGGGGGCAAAAACATTCAGTACTTC. Its protein product is CASSTGQGGKNIQYF.

V and J are TRBV28 and TRBJ1-4; perhaps TRBD1 as D (6 bases). Looked up from germline, CDR1 is MDHEN and CDR2 is SYDVKM. There are 11 residues in the CDR3. V dropped 10 bases and J dropped 8 bases, with 11 bases sitting between them. The CDR3 sequence: CAIQGNEKLFF. The CDR3 DNA reads as TGTGCCATACAGGGTAACGAAAAACTGTTTTTT.

The rearrangement joins TRBV18 to TRBJ1-2; 7 positions agree with TRBD1. The junction had 5 bases not matched to a gene; V was cut back by 0 bases and J by 4 bases. This CDR3 has 15 amino acids. Germline V gene data show CDR1 as KGHSH and CDR2 as LQKENI. The CDR3 spells CASSPPTTGTYGYTF. The CDR3 nucleotides read TGTGCCAGCTCACCACCGACGACAGGGACCTATGGCTACACCTTC.

This clone was found a few times. This chain joins TRBV27 and TRBJ2-7, with 12 bases identical to TRBD2. Per germline, CDR1 MNHEY and CDR2 SMNVEV (reference sequence). CDR3 size: 13 residues. V shed 6 bases, J shed 3 bases, and the junction held 0 bases outside the gene matches. The CDR3: CASRGLAGYEQYF. For the CDR3, the DNA is TGTGCCAGCAGGGGACTAGCGGGCTACGAGCAGTACTTC.

This clone was detected once. The chain recombines TRBV7-6 with TRBJ2-1, with TRBD1 as a possible D gene (5 bases). The CDR3 runs to 16 residues. The V end lost 3 bases, the J end lost 0 bases, and 12 bases lay between the germline ends. CDR1 is SGHVS and CDR2 is FNYEAQ in the germline V gene. The CDR3 nucleotides read TGTGCCAGCAGCTTCTCCCAGGGTAGCTCCTACAATGAGCAGTTCTTC. Translated: CASSFSQGSSYNEQFF.

J is TRBJ2-7 and V is TRBV2, with 11 bases aligning to TRBD2. Germline-derived CDR1 and CDR2 are SNHLY and FYNNEI. This CDR3 contains 14 residues. V was clipped by 3 bases and J by 4 bases; unmatched bases: 2. CDR3 coding DNA: TGTGCCAGCAGTGATACTAGCGGGAGTTACGAGCAGTACTTC. It specifies CASSDTSGSYEQYF.

This clone has more than one count but fewer than ten. The genes are TRBV7-9 and TRBJ2-5; D possibly corresponds to TRBD1 (5 bases). The germline V gene encodes CDR1 SEHNR and CDR2 FQNEAQ (reference sequence). The CDR3 extends over 16 amino acids. With 2 bases removed from V and 5 bases from J, the gap between germline ends came to 18 bases. The CDR3 DNA follows: TGTGCCAGCAGCTTATTGCTAGGCAGGGCCGGGGAGACCCAGTACTTC. This codes for CASSLLLGRAGETQYF.

This clone was detected only a few times. This sequence joins TRBV6-4 and TRBJ2-3, with D perhaps TRBD1 (5 bases). V shed 6 bases and J shed 1 base, with 8 bases lying between them. CDR3 length equals 13 residues. Germline values: CDR1 MRHNA, CDR2 SNTAGT. In nucleotides, the CDR3 is TGTGCCAGCAGCGAAGGGGGCACAGATACGCAGTATTTT. This sequence encodes CASSEGGTDTQYF.